This TCR beta chain was captured by sequencing in a study of T cell responses to AZD1222 COVID-19 vaccine listed by TCRdb under 2021. With respect to the entire study: TCR sequencing was performed for about 250 trial participants, of whom 200 to 210 were given two doses of AZD1222 and 26 were given two doses of MenACWY control vaccine. Trial participants were enrolled by age into 18-55, 56-69 and 70-plus year subgroups, with 148, 28 and 57 TCR-sequenced participants respectively. The investigation overall reported the following: In the small 56-69-year group, the increase in depth fell short of significance, most likely because of low power. Participants were mostly white British and included more females than males, and it was suggested by the authors that clonal diversity may have been underestimated. Vaccine-associated CD4 TCRs spanned the whole spike protein, with dominant responses in regions 160-218 and 743-854. Epitopes outside the regions mutated in the B.1.351 and B.1.1.7 variants were reportedly recognized by nearly half of the unique spike-specific TCRs. Because no day 14 peak-response samples were available, repertoires were characterized only after the peak T cell response. Only five to seven AZD1222 recipients were SARS-CoV-2 seropositive at baseline, limiting conclusions about previously exposed vaccinees. After two AZD1222 doses, both the breadth and the depth of spike-specific TCRs were significantly higher than at day 0 and than in MenACWY recipients.

The sample's time point label, in plain terms: about 28 days (+/-7) after the second vaccine dose. AZD1222 recipients given second doses at about 4 weeks or at about 12 weeks were pooled, since spike-specific TCR depth and breadth were not found to differ between the two schedules. The vaccinee samples were drawn from two UK trials, COV001 and COV002, one of which was a single-blind randomized controlled phase 2/3 trial testing AZD1222 (ChAdOx1 nCoV-19) in healthy adults. Trial participant PBMC samples were collected at day 0 and day 28 after the second dose for TCRbeta chain sequencing. This clone was seen only once. Its target antigen remains unknown. Base qualities are not at hand, and no much larger clone is one base apart. The CDR3 regions of human TCRbeta chains were analyzed by immunosequencing. Processing in the source paper ran as follows. Repertoire TCRs were checked for matches against a reference library of SARS-CoV-2-specific TCRs that had been generated using the MIRA antigen-specificity platform. Breadth was defined as the fraction of unique TCRs that were SARS-CoV-2-associated. Depth was defined as the fraction of total T cells that were SARS-CoV-2-associated. Using the MIRA data, every spike-specific TCR was mapped to the spike region that the TCR reacted to and assigned to either a CD4 or a CD8 class. Log10-transformed breadth and depth values were compared by one-way ANOVA with Sidak's multiple comparisons tests. What TCRdb holds here is the immuneACCESS table cut down to in-frame rearrangements. Part of the clones is not present; checked against another copy, under half of the missing clones reflect an unresolved V gene, and the others are unexplained. V and J calls and clone size come straight from that table; D and trimming were deduced from the DNA. This sample is represented by 150,000 or so clones; approximately 91% of them were singletons. The ten largest clones add up to roughly 3.8% of the sample.

The sequencing here drew on peripheral blood, taken 28 days after the second AZD1222 dose. The clonotype originates from an adult who received the AZD1222 COVID-19 vaccine.

The CDR3 corresponds to CASSQDPQTGGSGYTF. The DNA reads TGCGCCAGCAGCCAAGACCCTCAGACAGGCGGAAGTGGCTACACCTTC. Rearrangement joined TRBV4-1 to TRBJ1-2, with a tentative D gene TRBD1 over 6 matching bases. Measured from the cysteine to the phenylalanine, the CDR3 is 16 residues long. The DNA shown is the 48-base CDR3, in frame from base 1. The germline V gene provides CDR1 MGHRA and CDR2 YSYEKL. V drops 0 bases and J drops 7 bases, leaving 18 bases in between.